Following are 28 T cell receptor beta chains from one sample sequenced in a study of neurological immune-mediated disorders. A single record per CDR3 protein comes from TCRdb applying MiXCR to the 5' RACE reads. The sample carries around 70,000 distinct CDR3 sequences, 5.2% recorded once. The specimen sequenced was PBMCs. These receptors were collected from a woman aged 30 to 39 with multiple sclerosis.

Comment on this clonotype: The junction departs from germline at one end; a sequencing error may be responsible. The chain combines TRBV20-1 with TRBJ1-5, with TRBD1 matching 7 bases. Germline V gene lookup returns CDR1 DFQATT and CDR2 SNEGSKA (reference sequence). The CDR3 has 14 residues. The CDR3 bases are TGCAGTGCTACTACAGGGGACCTAAATCAGCCCCAGAATTTT. This encodes CSATTGDLNQPQNF.

In its sample, this clonotype was seen many times. The chain's CDR3 is CASSYSSGQWNIQYF. CDR3 sequence (DNA): TGTGCCAGCAGTTACTCATCGGGACAGTGGAACATTCAGTACTTC. J is TRBJ2-4 and V is TRBV6-5, with 7 bases identical to TRBD1. Per the germline V gene, CDR1 is MNHEY and CDR2 is SVGAGI. V lost 0 bases and J lost 7; bases outside the gene matches: 6. This CDR3 region has 15 residues.

This clonotype was seen at least ten times. The CDR3 region has the DNA TGCAGTGCTGTCCCAGGGCGAGAGCAGTTCTTC. It codes for CSAVPGREQFF. The chain has TRBV20-1 and TRBJ2-1, with D possibly being TRBD1 (5 bases). CDR1 DFQATT and CDR2 SNEGSKA come from the germline V gene (reference sequence). CDR3 length: 11 residues. Trimming took 5 bases from V and 10 from J, leaving 12 bases between them.

This clonotype has at least ten counts. V usage is TRBV21-1 and J usage is TRBJ1-5; the listed D gene, TRBD1, was not tested against the DNA. TRBV21-1 is flagged as a pseudogene. This CDR3 has 18 residues. Here the CDR3 DNA reads TGTGCCAGCAGCAAAGTCGGTTGTGAACCCCTTCCAGAACAGCCCCAGAATTTT. Amino acid sequence: CASSKVGCEPLPEQPQNF.

J is TRBJ2-2 and V is TRBV9, with a tentative D call TRBD2 (6 bases). With 2 bases removed from V and 3 bases from J, the gap between germline ends came to 11 bases. CDR3 size: 15 residues. The germline gives CDR1 SGDLS, CDR2 YYNGEE. The chain's CDR3 is CASSVGGTYTGELFF. CDR3 nucleotides: TGTGCCAGCAGCGTCGGCGGGACCTACACCGGGGAGCTGTTTTTT.

This clonotype was seen many times. The chain couples TRBV6-5 to TRBJ2-2, with a possible D match to TRBD2 (6 bases). The CDR3 is 13 residues long. Trimming shortened V by 5 bases and J by 6 bases, and 10 bases separated the two germline ends. In germline, CDR1 is MNHEY, CDR2 SVGAGI. This CDR3 is CASSPREAGELFF. The CDR3 nucleotides read TGTGCCAGCAGTCCCAGGGAGGCCGGGGAGCTGTTTTTT.

This clonotype was seen more than once but under ten times. This chain uses TRBV9 with TRBJ2-1; D is possibly TRBD2 (6 bases). The CDR3 is 13 amino acids. Germline CDR1 reads SGDLS; CDR2 reads YYNGEE. Trimming took 0 bases from V and 10 from J, leaving 11 bases between them. In DNA form, the CDR3 reads TGTGCCAGCAGCGTAGGGCTCCTAGCGGAGCAGTTCTTC. Translating it yields CASSVGLLAEQFF.

V is TRBV12-3 or TRBV12-4 and J is TRBJ2-1; D may be TRBD1 (5 bases). CDR3 length equals 15 residues. V lost 3 bases and J lost 8, with 17 bases in between. CDR3 amino acids: CASSFVRIGADEQFF. In nucleotides, the CDR3 is TGTGCCAGCAGTTTCGTCCGGATAGGGGCGGATGAGCAGTTCTTC.

Regarding this clonotype: One end of the junction varies from germline; a read error may be responsible. This chain connects TRBV10-3 to TRBJ1-2; D is ambiguous. The CDR3 spans 13 residues. Germline CDR1 and CDR2: ENHRY and SYGVKD. The CDR3, as DNA: TGTGCCATCAGTGAGAAGGCTAACTATGGTTACACCTTC. Residues: CAISEKANYGYTF.

This clonotype was found many times. The V gene is TRBV12-3 or TRBV12-4, the J gene TRBJ2-1; no clear D. V was clipped by 4 bases and J by 2 bases, with 9 bases between them. This CDR3 comprises 14 residues. CDR3 coding DNA: TGTGCCAGCAGTTATAACGGACCCTACAATGAGCAGTTCTTC. Translated: CASSYNGPYNEQFF.

This clonotype was seen ten or more times. This rearrangement joins TRBV10-2 to TRBJ1-1; D call uncertain. The ends were cut back, 7 bases at V and 4 bases at J, with 10 bases in the middle. The CDR3 sequence is 12 residues long. Germline values: CDR1 WSHSY, CDR2 SAAADI. The CDR3 sequence: CASTARGTEAFF. Written as DNA, the CDR3 is TGCGCCAGCACCGCCCGGGGCACTGAAGCTTTCTTT.

This clonotype was observed many times. The V and J genes are TRBV13 and TRBJ1-4; weak D call: TRBD1 (5 bases). Looked up from germline, CDR1 is PRHDT and CDR2 is FYEKMQ (reference sequence). The CDR3 contains 14 residues. Trimming removed 2 bases at V and 7 bases at J, with 11 bases between. The CDR3 nucleotides read TGTGCCAGCAGCTTAAGGGGAAATGGTGAAAAACTGTTTTTT. Translation gives CASSLRGNGEKLFF.

Ten or more counts support this clonotype. The rearrangement links TRBV18 to TRBJ2-3; TRBD1 matches at 10 bases. V shed 3 bases, J shed 4 bases, and the junction held 1 base outside the gene matches. Germline V gene data show CDR1 as KGHSH and CDR2 as LQKENI. The CDR3 spans 14 residues. The CDR3 coding sequence is TGTGCCAGCTCACCGACAGGGGGCCCAGATACGCAGTATTTT. It encodes CASSPTGGPDTQYF.

This clonotype was detected many times. The rearrangement links TRBV5-6 to TRBJ2-7; D is ambiguous. Trimming cost V 3 bases and J 7 bases, with 11 bases left between them. CDR1 is SGHDT and CDR2 is YYEEEE in the germline V gene. This CDR3 has 12 residues. The chain's CDR3 is CASSSRLLEQYF. CDR3 in DNA: TGTGCCAGCAGCTCGCGTCTCCTTGAGCAGTACTTC.

This clonotype has more than one count but fewer than ten. The chain couples TRBV5-1 to TRBJ2-3; the match to TRBD2 covers 12 bases. Germline lookup yields CDR1 SGHRS and CDR2 YFSETQ. J gave up 6 bases and V 3 bases, and 11 bases lay outside the gene matches. The CDR3 loop spans 17 amino acids. The DNA for the CDR3 is TGCGCCAGCAGCTCCTTACTAGCGGGGGGCCCGTGGGATACGCAGTATTTT. Translating gives CASSSLLAGGPWDTQYF.

On this clonotype: It may be a read error: a sequence one base away is much more abundant. The CDR3 carries no conserved terminal phenylalanine or tryptophan, so it likely arises from a read error. The V and J genes are TRBV6-5 and TRBJ2-3, with 10 positions matching TRBD2. The CDR3 sequence is 15 residues long. V was clipped by 2 bases and J by 8 bases; unmatched bases: 7. Germline V lookup: CDR1 MNHEY, CDR2 SVGAGI. The CDR3 loop is CASSYVAGGLGTQYC. CDR3 DNA sequence: TGTGCCAGCAGTTACGTAGCGGGGGGTTTGGGTACGCAGTATTGT.

This clonotype came up many times. The genes are TRBV29-1 and TRBJ1-1; TRBD1 aligns across 12 bases. Germline-derived CDR1 and CDR2 are SQVTM and ANQGSEA. With V trimmed by 7 bases and J by 5 bases, 8 bases remained unmatched. The CDR3 spans 14 residues. The CDR3 bases are TGCAGCGGGGGGGGACAGGGGGCTTGGACTGAAGCTTTCTTT. The encoded protein is CSGGGQGAWTEAFF. The entire variable domain, with the rest obtained from reference TRBV29-1 and TRBJ1-1, is as follows: SAVISQKPSRDICQRGTSLTIQCQVDSQVTMMFWYRQQPGQSLTLIATANQGSEATYESGFVIDKFPISRPNLTFSTLTVSNMSPEDSSIYLCSGGGQGAWTEAFFGQGTRLTVV.

In this sample, this clonotype turned up many times. The chain uses TRBV28 and TRBJ1-1; TRBD1 is a possible D gene (5 bases). The CDR3 runs 13 residues. V was shortened by 6 bases and J by 4 bases, with 12 bases between the two germline ends. In germline, CDR1 is MDHEN, CDR2 SYDVKM. CDR3 DNA sequence: TGTGCCAGCAGCATTTCGGGGACCACTGAAGCTTTCTTT. As protein: CASSISGTTEAFF.

This clonotype has only a few counts. This rearrangement joins TRBV12-3 or TRBV12-4 to TRBJ2-3, with a tentative D call TRBD2 (5 bases). This CDR3 has 13 residues. V lost 5 bases and J lost 0, with 6 bases in between. The CDR3 spells CASSGGSTDTQYF. The CDR3 DNA sequence: TGTGCCAGCAGTGGAGGCAGCACAGATACGCAGTATTTT.

This clonotype showed up just a few times. The chain joins TRBV20-1 to TRBJ2-1; 9 bases agree with TRBD1. Germline values: CDR1 DFQATT, CDR2 SNEGSKA (reference sequence). V shed 8 bases and J 3 bases; nucleotides not matched to a gene: 8. This CDR3 region has 14 residues. The CDR3 region is CSTTGGVGYNEQFF. CDR3 bases: TGCAGTACTACAGGGGGCGTTGGCTACAATGAGCAGTTCTTC.

The CDR3 here is CSVASTQEADTQYF. The CDR3 DNA reads TGCAGCGTTGCTTCTACTCAAGAGGCAGATACGCAGTATTTT. The chain couples TRBV29-1 to TRBJ2-3, with D uncertain. The V end lost 4 bases, the J end lost 4 bases, and 15 bases lay between the germline ends. Germline lookup yields CDR1 SQVTM and CDR2 ANQGSEA. The CDR3 contains 14 residues.

This chain links TRBV5-6 with TRBJ1-5; unclear D gene. The CDR3 extends over 14 amino acids. The germline V gene has CDR1 SGHDT and CDR2 YYEEEE. Between the trimmed V and J ends, which lost 4 bases and 0 bases, there was a span of 8 bases. CDR3 sequence (DNA): TGTGCCAGCAGCGCGGGAGTTAGCAATCAGCCCCAGCATTTT. Translating it yields CASSAGVSNQPQHF.

This clonotype has a count of ten or more. The rearrangement joins TRBV12-3 or TRBV12-4 to TRBJ2-5; D is ambiguous. Trimming cost V 6 bases and J 3 bases, with 5 bases left between them. The CDR3 runs 11 residues. The CDR3 DNA reads TGTGCCAGCAGCTTTAAAGAGACCCAGTACTTC. Translation: CASSFKETQYF.

This clonotype was recorded a few times. This chain connects TRBV18 to TRBJ1-2; D unclear. V was cut by 1 base and J by 8 bases, with 14 bases left in between. The CDR3 is 14 amino acids. Germline CDR1 is KGHSH and CDR2 is LQKENI. The DNA for the CDR3 is TGTGCCAGCTCACCACTTGCCGATTACACCGGCTACACCTTC. This sequence encodes CASSPLADYTGYTF.

This clonotype was found many times. The J gene is TRBJ2-1, the V gene TRBV7-2; 8 bases are a match to TRBD2. The germline CDR1 and CDR2 sequences are SGHTA and FQGNSA. CDR3 length: 12 amino acids. Trimming removed 4 bases from V and 12 bases from J; junction bases left unmatched: 5. The CDR3 sequence is CASSSPGRGQFF. CDR3 in DNA: TGTGCCAGCAGCTCACCCGGGAGGGGGCAGTTCTTC.

In regard to this clonotype: This may be a read error: a much more frequent sequence differs by one nucleotide. V and J are TRBV10-3 and TRBJ2-1, with 7 bases identical to TRBD1. CDR3 length: 13 residues. Unmatched junction bases numbered 7, after V lost 6 bases and J lost 8 bases. Germline lookup yields CDR1 ENHRY and CDR2 SYGVKD. The CDR3 nucleotides read TGTGCCATCAGGGGAAAGGGGGCCGATGAGCAGTTCTTC. It is translated as CAIRGKGADEQFF.

This clonotype appeared many times. V usage is TRBV6-5 and J usage is TRBJ1-2; D is undetermined. V gave up 2 bases and J gave up 4 bases, with 20 bases separating them. Germline V gene lookup returns CDR1 MNHEY and CDR2 SVGAGI. This CDR3 has 17 residues. The CDR3 DNA sequence: TGTGCCAGCAGTTACCACTCATTCACCCGGACGGGCTATGGCTACACCTTC. As protein: CASSYHSFTRTGYGYTF.

This clonotype was counted at least ten times. The V gene is TRBV5-4, the J gene TRBJ2-1; D unresolved. This CDR3 region has 14 residues. Trimming took 0 bases from V and 3 from J, leaving 7 bases between them. From germline, CDR1 is SGHNT and CDR2 YYREEE (reference sequence). The CDR3 sequence is CASSLDAVYNEQFF. For the CDR3, the DNA is TGTGCCAGCAGCTTGGATGCAGTCTACAATGAGCAGTTCTTC.